One and the same sample provided the 11 T cell receptor beta chains below, sequenced in a study of early T cells in non-severe SARS-CoV-2 infection. MiXCR, run by TCRdb on the 5' RACE reads, gives a single entry per CDR3 protein. Of fewer than 80,000 distinct CDR3 sequences listed, roughly a tenth are singletons. Sequencing was performed on whole blood. Receptors were obtained from an adult who was a healthcare worker with PCR-confirmed SARS-CoV-2 infection or an uninfected control (not recorded which).

This clonotype was detected a few times. V is TRBV9 and J is TRBJ1-1; 7 bases map to TRBD1. The CDR3 loop spans 13 amino acids. CDR1 is SGDLS, CDR2 YYNGEE, per germline. The V and J ends lost 7 bases and 2 bases, in that order; junction bases with no gene match: 5. The DNA of the CDR3 is TGTGCCAGCGGAGGGACAGCTAACACTGAAGCTTTCTTT. It translates to CASGGTANTEAFF. The full variable domain, completed using reference TRBV9 and TRBJ1-1, is DSGVTQTPKHLITATGQRVTLRCSPRSGDLSVYWYQQSLDQGLQFLIQYYNGEERAKGNILERFSAQQFPDLHSELNLSSLELGDSALYFCASGGTANTEAFFGQGTRLTVV.

CDR3 DNA sequence: TGTGCCAGCAGCTTAGGTCGGGGACAGTATGAAAAACTGTTTTTT. It yields the protein CASSLGRGQYEKLFF. The chain has TRBV7-9 and TRBJ1-4; 7 bases fit TRBD1. After removal of 1 base from V and 6 bases from J, the junction contained 5 bases not matched to a gene. The germline V gene encodes CDR1 SEHNR and CDR2 FQNEAQ (reference sequence). This CDR3 has 15 residues. Looking up the rest from reference TRBV7-9 and TRBJ1-4 gives the full variable domain: DTGVSQNPRHKITKRGQNVTFRCDPISEHNRLYWYRQTLGQGPEFLTYFQNEAQLEKSRLLSDRFSAERPKGSFSTLEIQRTEQGDSAMYLCASSLGRGQYEKLFFGSGTQLSVL.

This rearrangement joins TRBV10-2 to TRBJ1-1; D possibly corresponds to TRBD1 (5 bases). The CDR3 runs to 13 residues. Trimming removed 4 bases at V and 7 bases at J, with 13 bases between. Germline V gene sequence: CDR1 WSHSY, CDR2 SAAADI. CDR3 coding DNA: TGCGCCAGCAGTGTTGTAGGGGCGGATGAAGCTTTCTTT. This encodes CASSVVGADEAFF.

This clonotype occurred many times. This chain connects TRBV11-2 to TRBJ1-1, with D maybe TRBD1 (5 bases). V was clipped by 6 bases and J by 11 bases, with 16 bases between them. CDR1 is SGHAT, CDR2 FQNNGV, per germline. The CDR3 is made up of 12 amino acids. In DNA form, the CDR3 reads TGTGCCAGCAGGGATGAACAGGCCGGCGCTTTCTTT. Translating gives CASRDEQAGAFF.

This clonotype was detected many times. The chain uses TRBV7-6 and TRBJ2-2; TRBD2 aligns across 7 bases. V gave up 1 base and J gave up 4 bases; unmatched junction bases: 6. This CDR3 has 16 residues. Germline loops: CDR1 SGHVS, CDR2 FNYEAQ. CDR3 bases: TGTGCCAGCAGCTTAGTTGACGGCGGGGGCACCGGGGAGCTGTTTTTT. This translates into CASSLVDGGGTGELFF. The variable domain in full, completed from reference TRBV7-6 and TRBJ2-2, reads GAGVSQSPRYKVTKRGQDVALRCDPISGHVSLYWYRQALGQGPEFLTYFNYEAQQDKSGLPNDRFSAERPEGSISTLTIQRTEQRDSAMYRCASSLVDGGGTGELFFGEGSRLTVL.

This clonotype has more than one count but fewer than ten. J is TRBJ2-7 and V is TRBV25-1; 7 bases map to TRBD1. Germline V gene lookup returns CDR1 MGHDK and CDR2 SYGVNS. The CDR3 is 15 amino acids. V shed 4 bases and J 6 bases; nucleotides not matched to a gene: 12. The CDR3 loop is CASSGATGLLGEQYF. CDR3 in DNA: TGTGCCAGCAGTGGGGCGACAGGGCTCCTAGGCGAGCAGTACTTC.

The V call is TRBV9, the J call TRBJ2-5, with TRBD2 as a possible D gene (5 bases). The V end lost 3 bases, the J end lost 4 bases, and 10 bases lay between the germline ends. This CDR3 region has 13 residues. Looked up from germline, CDR1 is SGDLS and CDR2 is YYNGEE. This chain's CDR3 is CASSARGGETQYF. CDR3 in DNA: TGTGCCAGCAGCGCCCGAGGAGGAGAGACCCAGTACTTC. Variable domain in full (rest from reference TRBV9 and TRBJ2-5): DSGVTQTPKHLITATGQRVTLRCSPRSGDLSVYWYQQSLDQGLQFLIQYYNGEERAKGNILERFSAQQFPDLHSELNLSSLELGDSALYFCASSARGGETQYFGPGTRLLVL.

The chain is built from TRBV6-5 and TRBJ2-1; 9 bases are shared with TRBD2. Trimming took 0 bases from V and 9 from J; bases not matched to a gene: 18. The germline V gene encodes CDR1 MNHEY and CDR2 SVGAGI. The CDR3 length is 19 residues. The CDR3 loop reads CASSYSVPIAGEQWGEQFF. CDR3 DNA sequence: TGTGCCAGCAGTTACTCCGTTCCTATAGCGGGAGAGCAGTGGGGTGAGCAGTTCTTC.

This clonotype has more than one count but fewer than ten. The J gene is TRBJ1-4, the V gene TRBV30; TRBD1 agrees at 7 bases. The junction had 9 bases not matched to a gene; V was cut back by 5 bases and J by 3 bases. This CDR3 is 15 amino acids long. In germline, CDR1 is GTSNPN, CDR2 SVGIG (reference sequence). CDR3 amino acids: CAWRKTGTANEKLFF. The CDR3 coding sequence is TGTGCCTGGCGCAAAACCGGGACAGCTAATGAAAAACTGTTTTTT.

V gene TRBV20-1 combines with J gene TRBJ2-7; TRBD1 is a possible D gene (6 bases). Trimming removed 3 bases from V and 4 bases from J, with 25 bases in between. Germline CDR1 reads DFQATT; CDR2 reads SNEGSKA (reference sequence). There are 17 residues in the CDR3. CDR3 loop: CSARERDRTGVPYEQYF. The CDR3 DNA is TGCAGTGCTAGGGAACGCGACAGGACCGGTGTTCCATACGAGCAGTACTTC.

This clonotype was detected many times. The gene calls are TRBV24-1 and TRBJ2-3; 8 bases agree with TRBD2. The CDR3 length is 17 residues. The germline CDR1 and CDR2 sequences are KGHDR and SFDVKD. V dropped 4 bases and J dropped 2; count of bases not matched to a gene: 10. DNA for the CDR3: TGTGCCACCAGTGACCCCTCAGCGGGGGCCTACACAGATACGCAGTATTTT. Translating gives CATSDPSAGAYTDTQYF.